These 18 T cell receptor beta chains were sequenced from one sample in a study of cytomegalovirus exposure and HLA in healthy donors. Researchers ran the PCR with 60 Vbeta and 13 Jbeta primers. The table came from immunoSEQ multiplex PCR; TCRdb's copy has only in-frame clones and leaves some out. The table records 70,000 to 90,000 clones, around 64% of them present only once. Source material: PBMCs. These receptors all come from a man aged 35-49 years in good health and CMV-seropositive.

This chain links TRBV7-9 with TRBJ1-6; D ambiguous. The germline V and J ends were trimmed by 3 bases and 10 bases, with 13 bases remaining between them. The germline gives CDR1 SEHNR, CDR2 FQNEAQ (reference sequence). CDR3 length equals 14 residues. The CDR3 DNA follows: TGTGCCAGCAGCTTCCGGGAACCTGGGTCACCCCTCCACTTT. It yields the protein CASSFREPGSPLHF.

The chain couples TRBV4-1 to TRBJ2-7; D remains ambiguous. This CDR3 is 14 amino acids long. Trimming stripped 1 base from V and 2 bases from J, with 9 bases between. Germline CDR1 reads MGHRA; CDR2 reads YSYEKL. CDR3 protein: CASSQVQVPYEQYF. Written as DNA, the CDR3 is TGCGCCAGCAGCCAAGTGCAGGTCCCCTACGAGCAGTACTTC.

The chain couples TRBV4-3 to TRBJ1-2; the match to TRBD1 covers 7 bases. The germline V gene has CDR1 LGHNA and CDR2 YSLEER. The CDR3 is 16 amino acids. The V gene end was trimmed by 5 bases and the J gene end by 3 bases; junction bases not matched to a gene: 12. The CDR3 here is CASSEAPGQIHYGYTF. The CDR3 bases are TGCGCCAGCAGCGAAGCCCCGGGACAGATACACTATGGCTACACCTTC.

The chain's CDR3 is CASSQDPGVVSETQYF. Here the CDR3 DNA reads TGTGCCAGCAGCCAAGATCCGGGGGTCGTATCGGAGACCCAGTACTTC. The chain uses TRBV14 and TRBJ2-5; TRBD2 is a possible D gene (6 bases). CDR1 is SGHDN and CDR2 is FVKESK in the germline V gene. The V gene lost 0 bases and the J gene lost 5 bases, with 16 bases spanning the gap. The CDR3 consists of 16 residues.

V usage is TRBV2 and J usage is TRBJ2-3; possible D gene TRBD2, 5 bases. Germline-derived CDR1 and CDR2 are SNHLY and FYNNEI. V was shortened by 4 bases and J by 4 bases, with 12 bases between the two germline ends. The CDR3 has 14 residues. The CDR3: CASSATLGADTQYF. The CDR3 DNA follows: TGTGCCAGCAGTGCTACCTTGGGAGCAGATACGCAGTATTTT.

This chain uses TRBV2 with TRBJ2-1; 9 bases map to TRBD2. The CDR3 sequence is 15 residues long. CDR1 and CDR2 (germline): SNHLY, FYNNEI. The trim removed 2 bases at V and 6 bases at J, leaving 5 bases unmatched. The CDR3 nucleotides are TGTGCCAGCAGTGAATCAGCGGGGGGCCCCAATGAGCAGTTCTTC. Encoded protein: CASSESAGGPNEQFF.

The rearrangement links TRBV5-1 to TRBJ1-2; D remains unclear. CDR3 size: 14 residues. CDR1 and CDR2 (germline): SGHRS, YFSETQ. The V gene lost 4 bases and the J gene lost 1 base, with 11 bases spanning the gap. The CDR3 is CASSLGEVNYGYTF. CDR3 nucleotide sequence: TGCGCCAGCAGCCTTGGGGAGGTTAACTATGGCTACACCTTC.

This chain uses TRBV11-2 with TRBJ1-6, with 7 nucleotides matching TRBD1. Germline V lookup: CDR1 SGHAT, CDR2 FQNNGV. V dropped 7 bases and J dropped 17; count of bases not matched to a gene: 11. This CDR3 is 12 amino acids long. CDR3 nucleotide sequence: TGTGCCAGCACCCACGACAGGGCCCCCTTCCACTTT. Its translation: CASTHDRAPFHF.

V is TRBV25-1 and J is TRBJ2-1; the D gene is possibly TRBD2 (5 bases). CDR1 is MGHDK, CDR2 SYGVNS, per germline. The CDR3 runs 14 residues. Trimming left V 3 bases short and J 1 base short, with 7 bases between. In DNA form, the CDR3 reads TGTGCCAGCAGTGACACTAGTTCCTACAATGAGCAGTTCTTC. Translation gives CASSDTSSYNEQFF.

In this sample, this clone turned up once. The chain recombines TRBV15 with TRBJ1-2, with 7 bases matching TRBD1. The V gene end was trimmed by 1 base and the J gene end by 3 bases; junction bases not matched to a gene: 5. This CDR3 has 15 amino acids. The germline gives CDR1 LNHNV, CDR2 YYDKDF (reference sequence). CDR3 DNA: TGTGCCACCAGCAGAGGGGGACAGTCCCACTATGGCTACACCTTC. It translates to CATSRGGQSHYGYTF.

This rearrangement joins TRBV7-2 to TRBJ1-4; D uncertain. The CDR3 is made up of 15 amino acids. Germline V lookup: CDR1 SGHTA, CDR2 FQGNSA. Between the trimmed V and J ends, which lost 3 bases and 7 bases, there was a span of 15 bases. Here the CDR3 reads CASSFVTGLGEKLFF. CDR3 nucleotides: TGTGCCAGCAGCTTCGTCACGGGTTTGGGTGAAAAACTGTTTTTT.

This sequence joins TRBV7-9 and TRBJ2-7; no firm D call. The CDR3 is made up of 14 amino acids. The germline V gene has CDR1 SEHNR and CDR2 FQNEAQ (reference sequence). The ends were cut back, 5 bases at V and 7 bases at J, with 18 bases in the middle. The CDR3 DNA is TGTGCCAGCAGCACCTCGGCGACGGAGAAGGAGCAGTACTTC. It codes for CASSTSATEKEQYF.

The chain has TRBV2 and TRBJ1-2; weak D call: TRBD1 (5 bases). There are 14 residues in the CDR3. In germline, CDR1 is SNHLY, CDR2 FYNNEI. The ends were cut back, 3 bases at V and 1 base at J, with 9 bases in the middle. CDR3 sequence (DNA): TGTGCCAGCAGTGAGGGGCAGCTTAACTATGGCTACACCTTC. Encoded protein: CASSEGQLNYGYTF.

This clone was found once. J is TRBJ2-7 and V is TRBV29-1, with D possibly matching TRBD1 (6 bases). V lost 1 base to trimming and J lost 2 bases, with 15 bases between them. This CDR3 is 15 amino acids long. Germline V gene data show CDR1 as SQVTM and CDR2 as ANQGSEA. DNA of the CDR3: TGCAGCGTTGAAGTAGTGGGGGCTGATACCTACGAGCAGTACTTC. Amino acid sequence: CSVEVVGADTYEQYF.

V is TRBV7-8 and J is TRBJ1-2; the match to TRBD1 covers 10 bases. J gave up 6 bases and V 1 base, and 2 bases lay outside the gene matches. Germline CDR1 is SGHVS and CDR2 is FQNEAQ. The CDR3 runs to 14 residues. The CDR3 sequence is CASSLDGQGDGYTF. The CDR3, as DNA: TGTGCCAGCAGCTTAGATGGACAGGGGGATGGCTACACCTTC.

This clone was seen a single time. An end of the junction does not agree with germline; a read error may underlie this. The gene calls are TRBV5-1 and TRBJ2-5, with 13 nucleotides matching TRBD2. The length of the CDR3 is 16 residues. Germline-derived CDR1 and CDR2 are SGHRS and YFSETQ. The CDR3 is CAGSWTSGGVQETQYF. CDR3 DNA sequence: TGCGCCGGCAGCTGGACTAGCGGGGGAGTTCAAGAGACCCAGTACTTC. The full variable domain, with the rest looked up from reference TRBV5-1 and TRBJ2-5, is KAGVTQTPRYLIKTRGQQVTLSCSPISGHRSVSWYQQTPGQGLQFLFEYFSETQRNKGNFPGRFSGRQFSNSRSEMNVSTLELGDSALYLCAGSWTSGGVQETQYFGPGTRLLVL.

This chain joins TRBV9 and TRBJ1-2; D gene ambiguous. Germline V lookup: CDR1 SGDLS, CDR2 YYNGEE. Deletions cut 4 bases from V and 4 bases from J, with 23 bases between. The length of the CDR3 is 17 residues. DNA of the CDR3: TGTGCCAGCAGCCCAGAACCGTTCAGCGGGTGGGTCTATGGCTACACCTTC. Translating it yields CASSPEPFSGWVYGYTF.

The V call is TRBV7-8, the J call TRBJ1-6; TRBD1 matches at 9 bases. This CDR3 comprises 16 residues. V lost 1 base to trimming and J lost 9 bases; unmatched junction nucleotides: 7. The germline V gene encodes CDR1 SGHVS and CDR2 FQNEAQ. CDR3 protein: CASSLGGQGGGSPLHF. The DNA for the CDR3 is TGTGCCAGCAGCTTAGGGGGACAGGGAGGCGGTTCACCCCTCCACTTT.